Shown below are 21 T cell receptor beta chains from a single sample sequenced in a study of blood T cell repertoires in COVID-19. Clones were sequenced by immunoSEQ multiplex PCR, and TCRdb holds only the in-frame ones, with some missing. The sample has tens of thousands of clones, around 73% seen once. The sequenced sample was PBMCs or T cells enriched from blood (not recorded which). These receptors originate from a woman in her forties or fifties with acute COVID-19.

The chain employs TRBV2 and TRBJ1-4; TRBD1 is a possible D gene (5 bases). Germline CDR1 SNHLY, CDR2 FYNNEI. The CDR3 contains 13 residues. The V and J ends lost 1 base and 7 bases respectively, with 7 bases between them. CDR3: CASSEGGTEKLFF. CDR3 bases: TGTGCCAGCAGTGAAGGGGGCACTGAAAAACTGTTTTTT.

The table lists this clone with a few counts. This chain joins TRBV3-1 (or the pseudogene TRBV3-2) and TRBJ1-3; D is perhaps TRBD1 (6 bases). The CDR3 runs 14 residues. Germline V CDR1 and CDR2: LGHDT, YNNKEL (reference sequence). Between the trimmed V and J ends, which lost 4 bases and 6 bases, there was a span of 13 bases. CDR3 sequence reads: CASSPLQGPNTIYF. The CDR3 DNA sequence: TGTGCCAGCAGCCCTCTACAGGGTCCAAACACCATATATTTT.

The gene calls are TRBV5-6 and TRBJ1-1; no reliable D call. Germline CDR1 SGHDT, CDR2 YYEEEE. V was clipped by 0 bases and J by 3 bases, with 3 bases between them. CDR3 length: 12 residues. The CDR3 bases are TGTGCCAGCAGCTTGGGAGACACTGAAGCTTTCTTT. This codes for CASSLGDTEAFF.

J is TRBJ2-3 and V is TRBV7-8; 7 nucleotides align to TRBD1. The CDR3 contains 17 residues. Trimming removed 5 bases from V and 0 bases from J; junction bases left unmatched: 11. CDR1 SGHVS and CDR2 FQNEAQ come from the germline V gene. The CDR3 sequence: CASSATGDWPSTDTQYF. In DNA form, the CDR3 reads TGTGCCAGCAGCGCTACAGGGGATTGGCCTAGCACAGATACGCAGTATTTT.

Here the CDR3 reads CASSQVTATGASSGNTIYF. CDR3 in DNA: TGTGCCAGCAGCCAAGTGACTGCAACAGGCGCCAGCTCTGGAAACACCATATATTTT. The rearrangement links TRBV4-2 to TRBJ1-3; D is perhaps TRBD1 (5 bases). CDR3 size: 19 residues. Germline CDR1 and CDR2: LGHNA and YNFKEQ. V dropped 1 base and J dropped 0 bases, with 19 bases sitting between them.

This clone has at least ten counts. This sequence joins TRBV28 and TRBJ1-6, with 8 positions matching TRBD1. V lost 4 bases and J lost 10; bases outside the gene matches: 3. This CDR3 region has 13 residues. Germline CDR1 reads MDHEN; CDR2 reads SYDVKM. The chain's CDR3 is CASSWDRRSPLHF. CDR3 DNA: TGTGCCAGCAGTTGGGACAGGCGATCACCCCTCCACTTT.

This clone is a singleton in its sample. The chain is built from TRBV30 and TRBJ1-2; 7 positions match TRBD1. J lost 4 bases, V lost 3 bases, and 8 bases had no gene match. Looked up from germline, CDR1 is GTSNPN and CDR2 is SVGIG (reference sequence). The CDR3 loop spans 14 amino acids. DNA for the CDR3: TGTGCCTGGAGCCTAACGACAGGGTTCTATGGCTACACCTTC. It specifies CAWSLTTGFYGYTF. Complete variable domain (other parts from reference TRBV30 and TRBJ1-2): SQTIHQWPATLVQPVGSPLSLECTVEGTSNPNLYWYRQAAGRGLQLLFYSVGIGQISSEVPQNLSASRPQDRQFILSSKKLLLSDSGFYLCAWSLTTGFYGYTFGSGTRLTVV.

This CDR3 reads CASSHRGNIQYF. CDR3 DNA sequence: TGTGCCAGCAGTCATAGGGGAAACATTCAGTACTTC. V is TRBV28 and J is TRBJ2-4, with a weak D call TRBD1 (5 bases). This CDR3 spans 12 amino acids. From germline, CDR1 is MDHEN and CDR2 SYDVKM. Trimming pared 5 bases from V and 6 bases from J, leaving 8 bases between.

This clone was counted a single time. The CDR3 spells CASRQLAGGSSTQYF. For the CDR3, the DNA is TGTGCCAGCAGGCAACTAGCGGGGGGGTCTAGTACGCAGTATTTT. V is TRBV2 and J is TRBJ2-3, with 13 positions matching TRBD2. CDR1 and CDR2 from the germline V gene are SNHLY and FYNNEI. Unmatched junction bases numbered 8, after V lost 6 bases and J lost 8 bases. The CDR3 has 15 residues.

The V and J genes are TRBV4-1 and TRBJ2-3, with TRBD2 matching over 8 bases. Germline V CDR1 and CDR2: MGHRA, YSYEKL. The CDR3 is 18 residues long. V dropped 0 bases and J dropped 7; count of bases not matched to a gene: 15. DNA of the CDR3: TGCGCCAGCAGCCAAGATCACTCAGCGGGGGCCCTCACGAATACGCAGTATTTT. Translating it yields CASSQDHSAGALTNTQYF.

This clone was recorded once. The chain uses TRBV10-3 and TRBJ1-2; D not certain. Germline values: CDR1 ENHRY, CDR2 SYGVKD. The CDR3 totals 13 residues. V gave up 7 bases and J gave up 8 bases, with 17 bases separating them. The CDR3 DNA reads TGTGCCATCACTTTCGGTCGGGATGAAGGCTACACCTTC. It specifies CAITFGRDEGYTF.

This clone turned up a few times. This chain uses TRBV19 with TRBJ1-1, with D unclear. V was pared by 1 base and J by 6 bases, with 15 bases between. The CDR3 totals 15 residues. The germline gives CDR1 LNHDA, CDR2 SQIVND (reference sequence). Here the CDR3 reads CASSIAGGIGSEAFF. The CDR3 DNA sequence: TGTGCCAGTAGTATAGCCGGAGGGATAGGATCTGAAGCTTTCTTT. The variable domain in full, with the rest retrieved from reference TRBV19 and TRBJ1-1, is DGGITQSPKYLFRKEGQNVTLSCEQNLNHDAMYWYRQDPGQGLRLIYYSQIVNDFQKGDIAEGYSVSREKKESFPLTVTSAQKNPTAFYLCASSIAGGIGSEAFFGQGTRLTVV.

The CDR3 bases are TGTGCCAGCAGTTCCCCTAACCCGACAGGGGGGACTGAAGCTTTCTTT. It codes for CASSSPNPTGGTEAFF. The chain recombines TRBV28 with TRBJ1-1; TRBD1 aligns across 9 bases. This CDR3 region has 16 residues. The ends lost 4 bases at V and 5 bases at J; junction bases unmatched: 11. Germline V gene sequence: CDR1 MDHEN, CDR2 SYDVKM.

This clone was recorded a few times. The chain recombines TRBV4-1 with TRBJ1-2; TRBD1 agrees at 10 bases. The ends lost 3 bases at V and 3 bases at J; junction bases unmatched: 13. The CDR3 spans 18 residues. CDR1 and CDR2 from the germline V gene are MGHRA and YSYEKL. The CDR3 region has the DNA TGCGCCAGCAGCCACCTGACAGGGGGCGCCTCGCGGGACTATGGCTACACCTTC. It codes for CASSHLTGGASRDYGYTF.

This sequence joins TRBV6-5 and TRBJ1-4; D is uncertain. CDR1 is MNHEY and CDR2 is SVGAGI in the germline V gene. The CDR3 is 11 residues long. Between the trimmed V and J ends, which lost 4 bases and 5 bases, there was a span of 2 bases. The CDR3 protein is CASSLNEKLFF. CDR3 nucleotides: TGTGCCAGCAGTTTAAATGAAAAACTGTTTTTT.

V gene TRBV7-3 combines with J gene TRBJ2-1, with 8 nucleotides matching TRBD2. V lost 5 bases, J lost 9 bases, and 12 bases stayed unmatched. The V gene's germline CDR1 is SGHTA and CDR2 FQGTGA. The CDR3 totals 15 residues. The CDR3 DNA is TGTGCCAGCAGCCCCGCGCCGGGGGGGCCTGGTGAGCAGTTCTTC. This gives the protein CASSPAPGGPGEQFF.

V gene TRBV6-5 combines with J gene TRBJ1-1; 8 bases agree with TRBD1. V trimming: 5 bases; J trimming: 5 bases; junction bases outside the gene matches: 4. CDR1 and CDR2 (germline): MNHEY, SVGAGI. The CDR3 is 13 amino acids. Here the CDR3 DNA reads TGTGCCAGCAGTCAGGGGGCGCAAACTGAAGCTTTCTTT. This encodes CASSQGAQTEAFF.

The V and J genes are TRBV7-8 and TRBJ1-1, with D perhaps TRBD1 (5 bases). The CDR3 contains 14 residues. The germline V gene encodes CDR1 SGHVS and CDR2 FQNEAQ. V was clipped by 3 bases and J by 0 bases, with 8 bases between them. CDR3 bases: TGTGCCAGCAGCTTTAACAGGTTGAACACTGAAGCTTTCTTT. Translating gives CASSFNRLNTEAFF. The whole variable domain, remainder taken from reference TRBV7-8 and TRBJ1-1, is GAGVSQSPRYKVAKRGQDVALRCDPISGHVSLFWYQQALGQGPEFLTYFQNEAQLDKSGLPSDRFFAERPEGSVSTLKIQRTQQEDSAVYLCASSFNRLNTEAFFGQGTRLTVV.

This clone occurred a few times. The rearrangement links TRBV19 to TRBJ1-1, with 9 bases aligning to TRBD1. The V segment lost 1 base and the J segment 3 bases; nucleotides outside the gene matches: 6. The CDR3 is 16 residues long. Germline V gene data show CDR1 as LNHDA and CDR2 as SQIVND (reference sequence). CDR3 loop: CASSIGGTGFYTEAFF. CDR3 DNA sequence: TGTGCCAGTAGTATAGGAGGGACAGGGTTCTACACTGAAGCTTTCTTT.

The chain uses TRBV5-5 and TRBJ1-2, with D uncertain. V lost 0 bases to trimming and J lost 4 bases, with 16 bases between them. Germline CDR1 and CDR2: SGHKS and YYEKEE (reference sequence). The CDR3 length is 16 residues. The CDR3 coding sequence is TGTGCCAGCAGCTTGGTATCGCAGGCTCTAATCTATGGCTACACCTTC. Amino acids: CASSLVSQALIYGYTF. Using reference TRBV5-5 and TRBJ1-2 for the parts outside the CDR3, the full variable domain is DAGVTQSPTHLIKTRGQQVTLRCSPISGHKSVSWYQQVLGQGPQFIFQYYEKEERGRGNFPDRFSARQFPNYSSELNVNALLLGDSALYLCASSLVSQALIYGYTFGSGTRLTVV.

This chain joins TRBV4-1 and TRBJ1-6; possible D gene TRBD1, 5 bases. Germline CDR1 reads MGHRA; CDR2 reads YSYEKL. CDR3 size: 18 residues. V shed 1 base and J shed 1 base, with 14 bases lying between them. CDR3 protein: CASSQGAGVRSYNSPLHF. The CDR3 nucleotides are TGCGCCAGCAGCCAAGGAGCGGGGGTGCGGTCCTATAATTCACCCCTCCACTTT.